The T cell receptor beta chain under discussion was sequenced for a study of cytomegalovirus exposure and HLA in healthy donors (dated by TCRdb to about 2017). For the wider study: In an earlier analysis of approximately 640 of the donors, 276 Gb of sequence data and just under 120 million unique TCR beta sequences from 150 million to 200 million T cells were reported. A later genetic analysis used genome-wide SNP genotypes for about 60% of the roughly 700 donors, treating that subset as a discovery cohort. Typing coverage differed by locus: A, B, C, DRB1 and DQB1 were typed in roughly 620-640 donors, DQA1 in roughly 500, DPA1 in approximately 600, and DPB1 in 400 to 490. An earlier analysis of several hundred of the donors applied high-throughput TCR beta sequencing to assess whether each TCR beta V gene segment acted as functional or pseudogenic. Among the roughly 410 genotyped donors, 75% to 90% belonged to the genetic ancestry cluster associated with self-reported Caucasian donors. Among some 410 genotyped donors of the cohort, an average of approximately 200,000 unique TCR beta nucleotide sequences was sequenced per donor, of which about 19% were non-productive. The study aimed to test whether cataloging public T cell receptors could reveal signatures of past pathogen exposure. Donor age, sex, ethnicity and CMV serostatus were collected together with the repertoire data. The study profiled the T cell repertoires of 500 to 800 subjects by immunosequencing and related them to cytomegalovirus serostatus. HLA typing covered class I and class II loci at four-digit resolution. The study combined high-throughput TCR immunosequencing, statistical association of individual TCRs with disease status, and machine learning to predict cytomegalovirus infection status. Along with the roughly 670-subject first cohort, a separate validation cohort of 120 different subjects was used. About 310 gigabases of sequencing data and 80 million or so unique TCR sequences were included in an early release covering roughly 600 HLA-typed donors. Every discovery cohort repertoire had been produced on one sequencing platform. A later analysis re-examined previously published TCR beta repertoires from roughly 720 donors and added high-resolution HLA genotyping to investigate patterns of TCR occurrence. Because of strong linkage in the cohort, roughly five DR-DQ haplotypes were treated as single units for association and clustering. In the later analysis, no new phenotypic data were used to find candidate immune exposures; instead, reliance was placed on TCR beta sequences and their occurrence across donors. The investigation overall reported the following: Broadly in line with IMGT annotations, most TCR beta V segments showed up in productive rearrangements about 90% or about 30% of the time in an earlier analysis of roughly 590 of the donors. Most CMV-associated TCR beta chains appeared to be HLA-restricted in a later analysis, and the HLA associations seemed to be driven largely by CMV exposure. A cluster of highly shared sequence variants was judged likely to be a technical artifact of the sequencing pipeline. In a later analysis, TCR association rates were found to vary across HLA loci, with the most associated TCRs seen for DRB1 alleles and the fewest for HLA-C alleles. Three of the identified cytomegalovirus-associated TCR beta chains were confirmed in vitro to be specific for cytomegalovirus antigens. Compared with the approximately 720-donor mean, donors in an Asian-associated ancestry cluster had fewer N-insertions in productive TCRs, according to a later genetic analysis. Most TCR sequences were observed very rarely across donors, whereas some public TCRs were present in many individuals. Specific HLA alleles were associated with about 17,000 TCR beta sequences at a false discovery rate of 0.05 in a later analysis. Because counts were too low, seventeen rarely observed V segments, including chromosome 9 orphons, were excluded from the earlier analysis of 587 of the donors. Assigning TCR associations to individual alleles was difficult when HLA alleles, especially DR and DQ, strongly co-occurred. In a later analysis, HLA-associated TCR beta chains were found to be more clonally expanded and to have lower generation probabilities than equally common non-associated chains. Because HLA typing was missing for some donors at each locus, association tests included only the typed subset. CMV serostatus was the only immune exposure information available for the cohort. A further reported finding was that TCR beta sequences accurately predicted the HLA-A and HLA-B alleles for most subjects in the first cohort. The authors suggested that the approach could potentially be extended to other disease states and immunological phenotypes. The presence/absence analyses assumed that sequencing depth was roughly uniform across donors, and that assumption may not be true. An association between a missense DCLRE1C variant and V-gene and J-gene trimming of TCR beta chains was found in a later genetic analysis and replicated in an independent cohort. Some IMGT-functional V segments, including TRBV6-2 and TRBV6-3, could not be distinguished by the 87-base-pair reads and were therefore excluded. In this cohort, only TCR beta chains were sequenced, and detectable features were limited by the absence of alpha or paired-chain data. Correlated functional status among segregating V segments might reflect linkage disequilibrium, but an unknown experimental factor could not be ruled out. Cytomegalovirus status was reported to be diagnosed by the classifier with high specificity and sensitivity in both the original and validation cohorts. The study listed 164 TCR beta chains as associated with cytomegalovirus. According to a later analysis, parvovirus B19, influenza, CMV and Epstein-Barr virus appeared linked to several top co-occurrence clusters.

With respect to this clone: Its recognized antigen is unknown. It has no much larger one-base neighbor in the sample; base qualities were not kept.

Reading from cysteine to phenylalanine, the CDR3 counts 14 amino acids. Kept here is only the CDR3 DNA, which spans 42 bases and is read in frame from base 1. Trimming costs V 2 bases and J 6 bases, and their ends lie 11 bases apart. CDR1 is given as SGHTA and CDR2 as FQGNSA, both from the germline V gene. In total, fewer than 750 healthy bone marrow donors made up the cohort. At the time of sampling, all cohort members were nominally healthy, though unrecorded immune exposures were likely present. The donor tested CMV seronegative, placing the donor among the 350 to 400 seronegative members of the cohort. Every donor gave a peripheral blood sample, and the peripheral blood mononuclear cells from that sample were used for TCR beta sequencing. The Qiagen DNeasy Blood Extraction Kit was used to extract genomic DNA from the blood cell samples. The library was obtained by the immunoSEQ multiplex PCR assay. For the multiplex PCR, a mixture combining 60 forward primers for TCR Vbeta segments and 13 reverse primers for TCR Jbeta segments was used. A multiplex PCR assay on genomic DNA amplified the CDR3 region of rearranged TCR beta genes. The Illumina HiSeq System was used to sequence the amplified TCR beta libraries as 87-base-pair reads. The source study handled its data this way. Across the 700 or so repertoires, a later analysis counted about 81 million unique TCR beta chains, roughly 11 million of which were shared by at least two donors. Raw reads were error-corrected and collapsed into unique sequences by a nearest-neighbor algorithm in which closely related sequences were merged to remove PCR and sequencing errors. To assign V, D and J gene segments, CDR3 sequences were aligned to IMGT reference sequences. For a sequence to be retained, a match of at least six nucleotides to both a V gene segment and a J gene segment was required. Rearrangements were classified as productive when the CDR3 lacked stop codons and remained in frame with V and J, and all other rearrangements were classified as non-productive. CDR3 was defined by IMGT convention, running from the second conserved V-encoded cysteine to the conserved J-encoded phenylalanine. Sequences without an unambiguous match to a single V gene segment were excluded from the earlier analysis of 450 to 750 of the donors. In an earlier analysis of approximately 590 of the donors, a V segment was called functional when productive rearrangements were above 56.7%, and segregating when the standard deviation between donors exceeded 5%. A statistical classification framework was built to diagnose cytomegalovirus status from the catalog of TCR beta chain sequences. In a later analysis, TCR nucleotide sequences were compared against IMGT/GENE-DB human TR gene sequences so that V and J genes could be assigned. In a later analysis, CDR3 sequences and most-parsimonious VDJ recombination scenarios were assigned using the TCRdist pipeline. A later analysis defined each TCR beta chain by its CDR3 amino acid sequence plus V-gene family, and excluded reads lacking a unique V-gene family. In a later analysis, some 600 highly shared, low-generation-probability nucleotide sequences were removed to address suspected cross-contamination and a sequencing artifact. A later analysis calculated a clonal expansion index for each public chain from normalized within-repertoire ranks of inferred template counts. A later analysis computed generation probabilities with a VDJ recombination model fitted to out-of-frame rearrangements, and checked the results against IGoR. Hypergeometric tests were used in a later analysis to score TCR-TCR, TCR-HLA and TCR-CMV co-occurrence, with a repertoire-size bias correction applied to the TCR pairs. To estimate false discovery rates, a later analysis permuted the HLA or CMV assignments 20 times. In a later analysis, co-occurring TCRs were grouped using DBSCAN, and TCRdist sequence similarity was added for clustering within HLA-allele-positive subsets. Co-occurrence clustering excluded repertoires with fewer than 30,000 or more than 120,000 public chains, plus five with anomalous nucleotide sharing. This immuneACCESS table, as held by TCRdb, lists in-frame sequences with V and J called but not all clones. Of the missing ones, under half trace to an unresolved V gene in checked studies; the others have no known cause. V and J calls and clone size follow that table, whereas D and trimming were derived from the DNA. This sample comprises roughly 62,000 clones, about 77% of them detected only once. The ten largest clones represent roughly 5.7% of the sample.

The clonotype originates from a woman aged 25-40 years in good health and CMV-seronegative. Recombination connected TRBV7-2 to TRBJ1-5; TRBD1 is possibly the D segment (5 matching bases). The source material was PBMCs. The DNA reads TGTGCCAGCAGCTTACTGGGGGGGAGTCAGCCCCAGCATTTT. Translated, this is CASSLLGGSQPQHF. With the rest looked up from the reference TRBV7-2 and TRBJ1-5 genes rather than sequenced, the full variable domain is GAGVSQSPSNKVTEKGKDVELRCDPISGHTALYWYRQSLGQGLEFLIYFQGNSAPDKSGLPSDRFSAERTGGSVSTLTIQRTQQEDSAVYLCASSLLGGSQPQHFGDGTRLSIL.